This T cell receptor beta chain was captured by sequencing in a study of blood T cell repertoires in COVID-19. Germline-derived CDR1 and CDR2 are MNHEY and SVGEGT. Unmatched junction bases numbered 7, after V lost 2 bases and J lost 8 bases. The CDR3 length is 15 residues. Generated by immunoSEQ multiplex PCR, the TCRdb table keeps only in-frame clones and is missing some. The repertoire consists of around 200,000 clones, with about 84% occurring once and the leading ten covering about 6.4%. Sequenced material: peripheral blood. J is TRBJ2-1 and V is TRBV6-2 or TRBV6-3; 9 bases agree with TRBD2. This clonotype originated in a human donor in a cohort sampled during active COVID-19. This chain's CDR3 is CASSYGASGAYEQFF. Written as DNA, the CDR3 is TGTGCCAGCAGTTACGGGGCTAGCGGGGCTTATGAGCAGTTCTTC.